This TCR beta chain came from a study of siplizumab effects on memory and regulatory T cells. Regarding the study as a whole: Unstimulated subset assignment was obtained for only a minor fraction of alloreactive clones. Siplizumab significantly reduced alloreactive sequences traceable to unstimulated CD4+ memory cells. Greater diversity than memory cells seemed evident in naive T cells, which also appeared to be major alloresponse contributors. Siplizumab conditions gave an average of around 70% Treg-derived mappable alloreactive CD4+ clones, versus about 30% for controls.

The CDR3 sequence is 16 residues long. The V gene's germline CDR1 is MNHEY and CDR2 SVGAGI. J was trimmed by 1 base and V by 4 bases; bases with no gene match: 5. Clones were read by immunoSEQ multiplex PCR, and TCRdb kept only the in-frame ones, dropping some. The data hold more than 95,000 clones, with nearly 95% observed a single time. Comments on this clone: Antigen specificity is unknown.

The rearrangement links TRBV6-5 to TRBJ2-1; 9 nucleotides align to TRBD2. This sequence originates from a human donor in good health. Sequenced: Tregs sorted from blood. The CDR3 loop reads CASSSYSGGSYNEQFF. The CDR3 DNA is TGTGCCAGCAGTTCATATAGCGGGGGTTCCTACAATGAGCAGTTCTTC.